The clone carrying this T cell receptor (beta chain) was seen once. The antigen remains unidentified. CDR3 size: 15 residues. The V end was cut by 1 base, the J end by 7 bases, with 13 bases between. Per germline, CDR1 SGHVS and CDR2 FNYEAQ. This entry is derived from a study of cytomegalovirus exposure and HLA in healthy donors. Across the study: Within the Caucasian-associated ancestry cluster were roughly 79% of the 398 genotyped donors.

Study-wide results and caveats: What a later analysis showed was that several of the most significant clusters appeared linked to common viral pathogens. In a later analysis, specific HLA alleles were associated with 16,000 or so TCR beta sequences at a 0.05 false discovery rate. The majority of CMV-associated TCR beta chains were reported as apparently HLA-restricted in a later analysis.

PCR amplification relied on 60 Vbeta primers (plus 13 Jbeta primers). This table comes from immunoSEQ multiplex PCR, and its TCRdb copy is limited to in-frame clones, with some not included. In the table there are 150,000 to 200,000 clones, about 83% of which are singletons. Sequencing was performed on PBMCs. The V gene is TRBV7-6, the J gene TRBJ1-4; TRBD1 is a possible D gene (5 bases). This TCR came from a woman aged 25-40 years in good health and CMV-seropositive. CDR3 in DNA: TGTGCCAGCAGCTTAGAGTGGGGGGTAACTGAAAAACTGTTTTTT. It codes for CASSLEWGVTEKLFF.